The rows below give T cell receptor beta chains drawn from one sample of a study of persistence of HIV-infected CD4 T cells. Data came from immunoSEQ multiplex PCR; TCRdb stores just in-frame clones and leaves some out. Counted here are 30,000 to 45,000 clones, around 85% occurring once; the ten biggest clones make up around 5%. Their cognate antigens are unknown. This specimen consisted of cultured CD4+ T cells from PBMCs, obtained from a patient who received antiretroviral therapy. Receptor source: an adult with HIV. The donor label of this sample is uncertain. Each CDR3 is given with its conserved first and last residue. A D gene is named only where the DNA matches it firmly. The size field is filled for only some rows; it gives once, few, many or a size class.

j_gene,v_gene,d_gene,len,abundance,CDR3nt,CDR3aa
TRBJ1-1,TRBV18,-,15,-,TGTGCCAGCTCACTCGCCTTGGGTATGAACACTGAAGCTTTCTTT,CASSLALGMNTEAFF
TRBJ2-2,TRBV9,-,14,once,TGTGCCACCGGGTCTAGCTTGAACACCGGGGAGCTGTTTTTT,CATGSSLNTGELFF
TRBJ2-1,TRBV6-5,-,14,-,TGTGCCAGCAGTTACGGACAGAGGTACAATGAGCAGTTCTTC,CASSYGQRYNEQFF
TRBJ2-3,TRBV18,TRBD1,17,-,TGTGCCAGCTCACCACTTCCTACAGGGGGAATGAGCGATACGCAGTATTTT,CASSPLPTGGMSDTQYF
TRBJ1-5,TRBV9,-,14,few,TGTGCCAGCAGCGCGGGACGGGGGGATCAGCCCCAGCATTTT,CASSAGRGDQPQHF
TRBJ1-2,TRBV23-1,TRBD1,15,-,TGCGCCAGCAGTCATTGGGACAGGGGGGACTATGGCTACACCTTC,CASSHWDRGDYGYTF
TRBJ2-4,TRBV6-2/TRBV6-3,-,15,-,TGTGCCAGCAGTTACGCTACAGGGTACGGAAACATTCAGTACTTC,CASSYATGYGNIQYF
TRBJ1-2,TRBV15,TRBD1,15,once,TGTGCCACCAGCAAGAGGACCAGGGGGCAAGATGGCTACACCTTC,CATSKRTRGQDGYTF
TRBJ1-1,TRBV5-1,-,14,medium-sized,TGCGCCAGCAGCTTGGACGGTCATGGGACTGAAGCTTTCTTT,CASSLDGHGTEAFF
TRBJ2-5,TRBV5-1,-,14,-,TGCGCCAGCAGGGAAACGAGTGGGGGAGAGACCCAGTACTTC,CASRETSGGETQYF
TRBJ2-4,TRBV2,-,15,-,TGTGCCAGCAGTGACGGGGGTGCGGCCAAAAACATTCAGTACTTC,CASSDGGAAKNIQYF
TRBJ2-3,TRBV28,-,14,few,TGTGCCAGCAGTTTCCCCGCCATCACAGATACGCAGTATTTT,CASSFPAITDTQYF
TRBJ1-5,TRBV3-1/TRBV3-2,-,15,few,TGTGCCAGCAGCCAAGCCAGGGATAGCAATCAGCCCCAGCATTTT,CASSQARDSNQPQHF
TRBJ1-5,TRBV6-1,-,13,-,TGTGCCAGCAGTGAAGTAGAAAGGAGGCCCCAGCATTTT,CASSEVERRPQHF
TRBJ2-2,TRBV10-3,-,14,-,TGTGCCATCAGTGACAGTCAGAACACCGGGGAGCTGTTTTTT,CAISDSQNTGELFF
TRBJ2-3,TRBV28,TRBD2,16,-,TGTGCCAGCAGTTCCTGGACTAGGCAAGTCACAGATACGCAGTATTTT,CASSSWTRQVTDTQYF
TRBJ2-2,TRBV28,TRBD2,12,once,TGTGCCAGCGGACTAGCGGGCGGGGAGCTGTTTTTT,CASGLAGGELFF
TRBJ2-1,TRBV6-5,-,16,-,TGTGCCAGCAGTTACTTACTAGCCCGCTCCTACAATGAGCAGTTCTTC,CASSYLLARSYNEQFF
TRBJ1-1,TRBV6-5,-,11,few,TGTGCCAGCAGTTACCGGGGGGTGGCTTTCTTT,CASSYRGVAFF
TRBJ1-2,TRBV21-1,-,10,-,TGTGCCTCAGGGTGCGGGGGCTACACCTTC,CASGCGGYTF
TRBJ2-2,TRBV24-1,TRBD1,17,-,TGTGCCACCAGTGACCAAGCGACAGGGGGCAGTCCCGGGGAGCTGTTTTTT,CATSDQATGGSPGELFF
TRBJ2-1,TRBV27,TRBD2,16,once,TGTGCCAGCAGTCATCGGGACTACCGCTCCTACAATGAGCAGTTCTTC,CASSHRDYRSYNEQFF
TRBJ1-2,TRBV21-1,-,12,-,TGTGCCAGCGCAACTACAGGTTATGGCTACACCTTC,CASATTGYGYTF
TRBJ2-2,TRBV24-1,-,17,-,TGTGCCACCAGTGAGCCCGGCCAGGGGAGGGGCACCGGGGAGCTGTTTTTT,CATSEPGQGRGTGELFF
TRBJ2-3,TRBV5-4,TRBD2,16,-,TGTGCCAGCAGTCGAAAACGGGGGGTATTGGCAGATACGCAGTATTTT,CASSRKRGVLADTQYF
TRBJ1-2,TRBV19,TRBD1,14,-,TGTGCCAGTAGTATCCCTGGGACAGGGAGCAGCTACACCTTC,CASSIPGTGSSYTF
TRBJ1-5,TRBV18,-,17,-,TGTGCCAGCTCACCACCGCAGGGAGGCGGGGGCAATCAGCCCCAGCATTTT,CASSPPQGGGGNQPQHF
TRBJ2-1,TRBV12-3/TRBV12-4,-,12,-,TGTGCCAGCAGTTTACGGTCTTGGGAGCAGTTCTTC,CASSLRSWEQFF
TRBJ2-7,TRBV5-8,TRBD1,12,-,TGTGCCAGCAGCGACAGGGTAAGCGAGCAGTACTTC,CASSDRVSEQYF
TRBJ2-2,TRBV29-1,TRBD1,13,-,TGCAGCGTCGGGACAGGGAACACCGGGGAGCTGTTTTTT,CSVGTGNTGELFF
TRBJ1-2,TRBV12-5,-,11,-,TGTGCTAACTGGGGCCCGCCTGGCTACACCTTC,CANWGPPGYTF
TRBJ2-1,TRBV11-1,-,13,once,TGTGCCAGCAGCCTCGGGGTTTACAATGAGCAGTTCTTC,CASSLGVYNEQFF
TRBJ2-7,TRBV6-5,TRBD1,12,-,TGTGCCAGCAGTTCGACAGGGTACGAGCAGTACTTC,CASSSTGYEQYF
TRBJ1-2,TRBV5-1,TRBD1,15,-,TGCGCCAGCAGCTTAACGGGACAGGGAAACTATGGCTACACCTTC,CASSLTGQGNYGYTF
TRBJ2-1,TRBV15,-,12,-,TGTGCCACCAGCAGTTACTCGGGTGAGCAGTTCTTC,CATSSYSGEQFF
TRBJ2-7,TRBV7-3,-,13,-,TGTGCCAGCAGCCCGCCCGAGGGGGGCGAGCAGTACTTC,CASSPPEGGEQYF
TRBJ2-3,TRBV7-8,-,13,-,TGTGCCAGCAGCCGTTACGAACGAGATACGCAGTATTTT,CASSRYERDTQYF
TRBJ2-7,TRBV20-1,-,10,-,TGCAGGGCTATCTCGCACGAGCAGTACTTC,CRAISHEQYF
TRBJ2-3,TRBV6-5,-,14,-,TGTGCCAGCACCTACGGGACGACCATCGATACGCAGTATTTT,CASTYGTTIDTQYF
TRBJ2-1,TRBV20-1,-,11,once,TGCAGTGCTAGGGGGAACAATGAGCAGTTCTTC,CSARGNNEQFF
TRBJ2-3,TRBV2,-,15,-,TGTGCCAGCAGTGATGGCTCTTCCAGCACAGATACGCAGTATTTT,CASSDGSSSTDTQYF
TRBJ1-1,TRBV28,-,12,-,TGTGCCAGCAGGCAGGGGAAGACTGAAGCTTTCTTT,CASRQGKTEAFF
TRBJ1-1,TRBV29-1,TRBD1,13,few,TGCAGCGTTGAAATGATCCAGGGGGGCGAAGCTTTCTTT,CSVEMIQGGEAFF
TRBJ1-3,TRBV6-1,TRBD1,16,-,TGTGCCAGCAGTGAGACAGGGATGACGGGAGGAAACACCATATATTTT,CASSETGMTGGNTIYF
TRBJ1-1,TRBV5-1,TRBD1,16,-,TGCGCCAGCAGTAAGGGGGCTAGACAGGGATCGACTGAAGCTTTCTTT,CASSKGARQGSTEAFF
TRBJ2-7,TRBV5-4,-,15,-,TGTGCCAGCAGTCCCACAGGTCAAGGCTCCTACGAGCAGTACTTC,CASSPTGQGSYEQYF
TRBJ1-4,TRBV6-5,TRBD1,14,once,TGTGCCAGCAGCAGGACAGGGGAGGAGGAAAAACTGTTTTTT,CASSRTGEEEKLFF
TRBJ2-3,TRBV7-2,-,13,-,TGTGCCAGCAGCTCTAGTCGGACAGATACGCAGTATTTT,CASSSSRTDTQYF